Following are 8 T cell receptor beta chains from one sample sequenced in a study of T cell changes during pregnancy in multiple sclerosis. TCRdb's table, derived via immunoSEQ multiplex PCR, lists solely in-frame clones and lacks some. The sample has roughly 60,000 clones, 80% to 95% seen once; the top ten hold roughly 1.4%. The sequences come from peripheral blood, collected in the second trimester of pregnancy. These receptors all come from a female donor with multiple sclerosis, enrolled in a pregnancy study.

This clone was seen more than once but under ten times. The CDR3 loop is CASSLAGGGAQDTQYF. The CDR3 DNA sequence: TGCGCCAGCAGCTTGGCTGGAGGAGGGGCACAAGATACGCAGTATTTT. This chain links TRBV5-1 with TRBJ2-3; tentative D call: TRBD2 (6 bases). Trimming cost V 0 bases and J 5 bases, with 16 bases left between them. Germline assignment: CDR1 SGHRS and CDR2 YFSETQ. This CDR3 is 16 amino acids long. The variable domain in full, completed from reference TRBV5-1 and TRBJ2-3, reads KAGVTQTPRYLIKTRGQQVTLSCSPISGHRSVSWYQQTPGQGLQFLFEYFSETQRNKGNFPGRFSGRQFSNSRSEMNVSTLELGDSALYLCASSLAGGGAQDTQYFGPGTRLTVL.

The gene calls are TRBV9 and TRBJ2-1, with TRBD2 matching over 7 bases. The CDR3 is 16 residues long. Trimming cost V 0 bases and J 7 bases; bases outside gene matches: 10. Looked up from germline, CDR1 is SGDLS and CDR2 is YYNGEE. This CDR3 is CASSVGPSGKVNEQFF. CDR3 DNA: TGTGCCAGCAGCGTAGGCCCCAGCGGGAAGGTTAATGAGCAGTTCTTC.

This clone was found once. The chain combines TRBV6-6 with TRBJ2-7; TRBD1 aligns across 7 bases. This CDR3 region has 14 residues. Germline values: CDR1 MNHNY, CDR2 SVGAGI (reference sequence). The J segment lost 6 bases and the V segment lost 6 bases, leaving 11 bases of the junction unmatched. CDR3 residues: CASSPQGFISEQYF. CDR3 bases: TGTGCCAGCAGCCCACAGGGGTTCATCAGCGAGCAGTACTTC.

The V call is TRBV6-1, the J call TRBJ2-7; TRBD2 agrees at 13 bases. Germline assignment: CDR1 MNHNS and CDR2 SASEGT. V shed 4 bases, J shed 2 bases, and the junction held 2 bases outside the gene matches. The CDR3 spans 15 residues. CDR3 nucleotides: TGTGCCAGCAGTGGGACTAGCGGGGGCCCCTACGAGCAGTACTTC. Translation gives CASSGTSGGPYEQYF.

The chain links TRBV13 to TRBJ2-7; D possibly corresponds to TRBD2 (6 bases). The CDR3 length is 15 residues. CDR1 is PRHDT, CDR2 FYEKMQ, per germline (reference sequence). Trimming shortened V by 4 bases and J by 4 bases, and 17 bases separated the two germline ends. This CDR3 reads CASSSPWRGRYEQYF. As DNA, the CDR3 is TGTGCCAGCAGCTCCCCGTGGAGGGGTAGGTACGAGCAGTACTTC.

The chain uses TRBV11-3 and TRBJ2-6, with D possibly being TRBD1 (5 bases). The CDR3 spans 16 residues. Germline CDR1 reads SGHNT; CDR2 reads YENEEA. The germline V and J ends were trimmed by 2 bases and 2 bases, with 10 bases remaining between them. The CDR3 sequence is CASSLSQGAGANVLTF. DNA for the CDR3: TGTGCCAGCAGCTTATCCCAGGGTGCTGGGGCCAACGTCCTGACTTTC. The whole variable domain, filled in from reference TRBV11-3 and TRBJ2-6, reads EAGVVQSPRYKIIEKKQPVAFWCNPISGHNTLYWYLQNLGQGPELLIRYENEEAVDDSQLPKDRFSAERLKGVDSTLKIQPAELGDSAVYLCASSLSQGAGANVLTFGAGSRLTVL.

The chain joins TRBV27 to TRBJ1-1, with 9 bases matching TRBD1. Germline assignment: CDR1 MNHEY and CDR2 SMNVEV (reference sequence). This CDR3 contains 14 residues. V lost 8 bases, J lost 1 base, and 5 bases stayed unmatched. The CDR3 DNA reads TGTGCCAGCGGGGGGGACAGGGCGAACACTGAAGCTTTCTTT. It yields the protein CASGGDRANTEAFF.

V and J are TRBV12-2 and TRBJ2-2; TRBD2, the table's D call, was not compared with the DNA. TRBV12-2 is labeled a pseudogene. This CDR3 contains 15 residues. The CDR3 coding sequence is TGTGCAAGTCGCTTAGAAGAGGCAGTAACCGGGGAGCTGTTTTTT. Translating it yields CASRLEEAVTGELFF.